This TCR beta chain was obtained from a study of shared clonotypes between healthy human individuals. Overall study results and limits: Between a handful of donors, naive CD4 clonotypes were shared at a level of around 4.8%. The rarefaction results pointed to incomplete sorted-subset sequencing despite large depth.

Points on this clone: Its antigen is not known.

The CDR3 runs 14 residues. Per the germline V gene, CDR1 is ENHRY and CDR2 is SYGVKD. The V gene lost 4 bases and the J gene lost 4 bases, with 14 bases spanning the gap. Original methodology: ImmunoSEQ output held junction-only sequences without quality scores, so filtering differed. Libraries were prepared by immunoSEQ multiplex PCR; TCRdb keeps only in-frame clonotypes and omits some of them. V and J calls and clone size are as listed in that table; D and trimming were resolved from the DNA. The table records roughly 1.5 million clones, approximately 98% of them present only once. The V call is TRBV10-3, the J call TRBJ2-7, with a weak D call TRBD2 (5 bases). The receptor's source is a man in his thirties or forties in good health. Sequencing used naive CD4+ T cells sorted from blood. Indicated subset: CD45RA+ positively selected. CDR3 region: CAISGREGGYEQYF. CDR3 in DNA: TGTGCCATCAGTGGACGGGAAGGTGGGTACGAGCAGTACTTC.